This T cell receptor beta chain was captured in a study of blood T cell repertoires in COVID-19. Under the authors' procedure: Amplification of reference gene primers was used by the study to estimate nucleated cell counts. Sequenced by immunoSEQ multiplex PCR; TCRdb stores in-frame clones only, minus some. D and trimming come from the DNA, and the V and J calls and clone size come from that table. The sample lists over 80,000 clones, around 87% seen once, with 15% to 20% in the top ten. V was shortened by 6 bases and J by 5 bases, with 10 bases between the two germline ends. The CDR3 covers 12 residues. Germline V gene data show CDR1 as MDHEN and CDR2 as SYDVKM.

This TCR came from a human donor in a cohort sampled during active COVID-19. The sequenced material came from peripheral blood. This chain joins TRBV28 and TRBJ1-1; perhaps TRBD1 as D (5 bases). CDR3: CASRVGGTEAFF. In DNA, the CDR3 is TGTGCCAGCAGAGTGGGGGGGACTGAAGCTTTCTTT.